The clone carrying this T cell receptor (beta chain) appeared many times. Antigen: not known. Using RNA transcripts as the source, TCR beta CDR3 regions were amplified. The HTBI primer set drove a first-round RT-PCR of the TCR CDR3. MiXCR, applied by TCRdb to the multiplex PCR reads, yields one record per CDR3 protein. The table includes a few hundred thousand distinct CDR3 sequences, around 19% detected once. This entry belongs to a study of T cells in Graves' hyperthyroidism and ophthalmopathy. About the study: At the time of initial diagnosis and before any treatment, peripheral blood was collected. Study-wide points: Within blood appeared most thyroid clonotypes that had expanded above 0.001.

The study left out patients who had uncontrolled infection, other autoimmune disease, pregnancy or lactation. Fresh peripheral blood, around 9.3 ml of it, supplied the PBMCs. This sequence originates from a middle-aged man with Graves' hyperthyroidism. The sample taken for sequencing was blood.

The CDR3 DNA follows: TGTGCCAGCAGCTATGGGGGGCGATCAATGGGCAATGAGCAGTTCTTC. The encoded protein is CASSYGGRSMGNEQFF. The rearrangement links TRBV7-3 to TRBJ2-1; D possibly uses TRBD1 or TRBD2 (6 bases each). Germline V gene data show CDR1 as SGHTA and CDR2 as FQGTGA. Trimming shortened V by 4 bases and J by 6 bases, and 19 bases separated the two germline ends. This CDR3 comprises 16 residues.